This T cell receptor (beta chain) appears in the sequencing data of a study of cytomegalovirus exposure and HLA in healthy donors. About the research overall: Caucasian-associated ancestry cluster membership applied to approximately 80% of approximately 420 genotyped donors.

60 Vbeta and 13 Jbeta primers were used in PCR. The data were produced by immunoSEQ multiplex PCR, yet TCRdb's version contains in-frame clones alone and is incomplete. The top ten hold 3% of the sample, which has approximately 150,000 clones, 55% to 70% seen once. The V and J ends lost 2 bases and 2 bases respectively, with 10 bases between them. Germline V gene lookup returns CDR1 SGHDT and CDR2 YYEEEE. The CDR3 extends over 14 amino acids. This chain joins TRBV5-6 and TRBJ1-1; weak D call: TRBD1 (5 bases). Sequencing used PBMCs. This TCR came from a woman in her 30s in good health and CMV-seropositive. The CDR3 is CASSLYGGNTEAFF. DNA for the CDR3: TGTGCCAGCAGCTTATACGGGGGAAACACTGAAGCTTTCTTT.